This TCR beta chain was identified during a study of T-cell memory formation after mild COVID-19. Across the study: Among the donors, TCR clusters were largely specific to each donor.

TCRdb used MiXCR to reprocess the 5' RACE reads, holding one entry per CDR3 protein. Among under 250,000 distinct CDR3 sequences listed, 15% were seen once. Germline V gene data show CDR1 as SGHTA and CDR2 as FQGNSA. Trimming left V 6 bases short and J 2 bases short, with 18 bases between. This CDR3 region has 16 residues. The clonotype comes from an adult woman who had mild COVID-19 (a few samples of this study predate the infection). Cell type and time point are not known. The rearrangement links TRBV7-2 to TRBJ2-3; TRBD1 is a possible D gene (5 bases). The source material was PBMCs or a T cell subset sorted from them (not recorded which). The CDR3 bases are TGTGCCAGCAGTCGCGTAAGGGGCCGATACACAGATACGCAGTATTTT. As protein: CASSRVRGRYTDTQYF.